The 28 T cell receptor beta chains reported below all come from one sample, sequenced in a study of low-dose radiotherapy and immunotherapy resistance in tumors. This sample's time point: after trial treatment. Treatment in this sample: LDRT plus nivolumab, ipilimumab, low-dose cyclophosphamide and aspirin (RACIN trial). TRAV- and TRBV-specific primers were used for first-strand cDNA, which covered alpha and beta chains. TCR amplification used around 19 PCR cycles, a constant-region primer and a V-primer adapter. TCRdb reanalysed the reads using MiXCR and keeps one entry per CDR3 protein. This table has around 100,000 distinct CDR3 sequences, less than 25% appearing once. The sequencing used PBMCs, collected after low-dose radiotherapy plus immunotherapy. Receptor source: a male donor with prostate cancer.

The rearrangement joins TRBV6-2 or TRBV6-3 to TRBJ2-1, with TRBD1 identical over 7 bases. Germline CDR1 and CDR2: MNHEY and SVGEGT. This CDR3 is built from 16 residues. The junction had 8 bases not matched to a gene; V was cut back by 6 bases and J by 0 bases. The CDR3 region has the DNA TGTGCCAGCAGATCGGACAGGCCGAGCTCCTACAATGAGCAGTTCTTC. Translating gives CASRSDRPSSYNEQFF.

This clonotype occurred many times. The chain uses TRBV20-1 and TRBJ1-1; D is unresolved. Per the germline V gene, CDR1 is DFQATT and CDR2 is SNEGSKA (reference sequence). This CDR3 contains 15 residues. Trimming removed 0 bases from V and 1 base from J, with 12 bases in between. DNA for the CDR3: TGCAGTGCTAGAGATCGGAGACACCCGAACACTGAAGCTTTCTTT. Its translation: CSARDRRHPNTEAFF.

A word on this clonotype: The CDR3 carries no conserved terminal phenylalanine or tryptophan, so it likely arises from a read error. The gene calls are TRBV20-1 and TRBJ1-1; D uncertain. The V gene's germline CDR1 is DFQATT and CDR2 SNEGSKA (reference sequence). The V gene lost 2 bases and the J gene lost 1 base, with 8 bases spanning the gap. The CDR3 loop spans 13 amino acids. The CDR3 sequence: CSARPGRNTEAFC. CDR3 sequence (DNA): TGCAGTGCTAGACCGGGCAGGAACACTGAAGCTTTCTGT.

This clonotype was seen at least ten times. CDR3 in amino acids: CASSQEAPGGGLPNEQFF. The CDR3 nucleotides are TGTGCCAGCAGCCAAGAGGCGCCGGGGGGGGGCCTCCCCAATGAGCAGTTCTTC. The chain combines TRBV3-1 with TRBJ2-1; 8 nucleotides align to TRBD2. The CDR3 spans 18 residues. CDR1 and CDR2 from the germline V gene are LGHDT and YNNKEL (reference sequence). After removal of 0 bases from V and 6 bases from J, the junction contained 13 bases not matched to a gene.

This clonotype was observed at least ten times. The rearrangement uses TRBV27 and TRBJ1-4; 9 positions match TRBD1. Trimming took 3 bases from V and 4 from J; bases not matched to a gene: 9. CDR1 and CDR2 (germline): MNHEY, SMNVEV (reference sequence). This CDR3 comprises 17 residues. The CDR3 reads CASSFVHRGRNNEKLFF. Here the CDR3 DNA reads TGTGCCAGCAGTTTCGTACACAGGGGGCGGAATAATGAAAAACTGTTTTTT.

In its sample, this clonotype was seen many times. The rearrangement joins TRBV10-3 to TRBJ2-3, with D possibly TRBD2 on 5 matching bases. CDR1 is ENHRY, CDR2 SYGVKD, per germline. V was pared by 0 bases and J by 0 bases, with 10 bases between. The CDR3 is 16 residues long. CDR3 protein: CAISESFRGSTDTQYF. The CDR3 nucleotides read TGTGCCATCAGTGAGTCCTTCCGCGGGAGCACAGATACGCAGTATTTT.

V usage is TRBV7-3 and J usage is TRBJ2-7; TRBD1 matches at 10 bases. The germline V gene has CDR1 SGHTA and CDR2 FQGTGA. This CDR3 is 13 amino acids long. V shed 5 bases, J shed 6 bases, and the junction held 4 bases outside the gene matches. The DNA of the CDR3 is TGTGCCAGCAGCCTGGGACAGGGGCGCGAGCAGTACTTC. Residues: CASSLGQGREQYF.

The CDR3 region is CASSLAQDGIGRTQYF. The CDR3, as DNA: TGCGCCAGCAGCTTGGCTCAGGACGGAATAGGTAGAACCCAGTACTTC. This chain uses TRBV5-1 with TRBJ2-5; D is ambiguous. V gave up 0 bases and J gave up 8 bases, with 20 bases separating them. Germline CDR1 and CDR2: SGHRS and YFSETQ. This CDR3 spans 16 amino acids.

In the case of this clonotype: This probably arose from a read error, given a far larger clone one base away. The chain couples TRBV13 to TRBJ1-1, with D hard to call. CDR3 size: 16 residues. CDR1 is PRHDT, CDR2 FYEKMQ, per germline (reference sequence). Here the CDR3 DNA reads TGTGCCAGCACCCCGAAATCGGGGTCCTATAGCACTGAAGCTTCCTTT. Amino acids: CASTPKSGSYSTEASF.

The CDR3 is CASSLELYTGELFF. The DNA of the CDR3 is TGTGCCAGCAGCTTGGAGCTGTACACCGGGGAGCTGTTTTTT. The chain carries TRBV5-4 and TRBJ2-2; no clear D. The CDR3 spans 14 residues. Germline CDR1 and CDR2: SGHNT and YYREEE (reference sequence). Deletions cut 0 bases from V and 3 bases from J, with 6 bases between.

This clonotype appeared many times. This chain connects TRBV3-1 to TRBJ2-7, with D tentatively TRBD2 (5 bases). CDR1 is LGHDT and CDR2 is YNNKEL in the germline V gene (reference sequence). CDR3 length equals 14 residues. V lost 4 bases and J 3 bases, leaving 13 bases between the germline ends. The CDR3 loop reads CASSPGGLNYEQYF. The CDR3 nucleotides read TGTGCCAGCAGCCCTGGCGGGCTTAACTACGAGCAGTACTTC.

This clonotype was seen ten or more times. The chain recombines TRBV29-1 with TRBJ1-1; D may be TRBD1 (5 bases). Germline V gives CDR1 SQVTM, CDR2 ANQGSEA. Between the trimmed V and J ends, which lost 6 bases and 4 bases, there was a span of 18 bases. The CDR3 length is 14 residues. CDR3 sequence: CSVAGLRRSTEAFF. The CDR3 coding sequence is TGCAGCGTCGCAGGGCTGAGAAGGAGCACTGAAGCTTTCTTT.

As for this clonotype: It is likely a read error: a sequence one base away is far more abundant. V is TRBV12-3 or TRBV12-4 and J is TRBJ2-1; the D gene is possibly TRBD1 (6 bases). CDR3 length equals 16 residues. The ends were cut back, 4 bases at V and 10 bases at J, with 23 bases in the middle. The chain's CDR3 is CASSSTDRFATYEQFF. For the CDR3, the DNA is TGTGCCAGCAGTTCAACCGACAGGTTTGCCACCTACGAGCAGTTCTTC.

This clonotype appeared many times. This rearrangement joins TRBV6-6 to TRBJ2-3; the D is unclear. CDR1 and CDR2 from the germline V gene are MNHNY and SVGAGI (reference sequence). The CDR3 is 15 residues long. V was cut by 0 bases and J by 4 bases, with 11 bases left in between. For the CDR3, the DNA is TGTGCCAGCAGTTACTCAGCCTTACGAGCAGATACGCAGTATTTT. This sequence encodes CASSYSALRADTQYF.

This chain links TRBV5-4 with TRBJ2-1; the D gene could be TRBD1 or TRBD2 (5 bases each). The CDR3 has 16 amino acids. Trimming stripped 4 bases from V and 2 bases from J, with 16 bases between. Germline V CDR1 and CDR2: SGHNT, YYREEE (reference sequence). The CDR3 DNA reads as TGTGCCAGCAGCCGGGATCAGGGAAGGCCCTACAATGAGCAGTTCTTC. This gives the protein CASSRDQGRPYNEQFF. Variable domain in full (rest from reference TRBV5-4 and TRBJ2-1): ETGVTQSPTHLIKTRGQQVTLRCSSQSGHNTVSWYQQALGQGPQFIFQYYREEENGRGNFPPRFSGLQFPNYSSELNVNALELDDSALYLCASSRDQGRPYNEQFFGPGTRLTVL.

This clonotype was seen ten or more times. The V gene is TRBV24-1, the J gene TRBJ2-3, with D unclear. Germline-derived CDR1 and CDR2 are KGHDR and SFDVKD. V shed 3 bases and J shed 6 bases, with 6 bases lying between them. The CDR3 length is 12 residues. CDR3 sequence: CATSDDYDTQYF. The CDR3 DNA is TGTGCCACCAGTGATGATTACGATACGCAGTATTTT.

The chain combines TRBV6-1 with TRBJ2-7; no definite D call. Germline V gene data show CDR1 as MNHNS and CDR2 as SASEGT. This CDR3 spans 11 amino acids. Between the trimmed V and J ends, which lost 8 bases and 6 bases, there was a span of 11 bases. Here the CDR3 DNA reads TGTGCCAGCGGCGGCCTGGGCGAGCAGTACTTC. It encodes CASGGLGEQYF.

In its sample, this clonotype was seen many times. The chain links TRBV30 to TRBJ2-2, with no clear D. The germline V gene has CDR1 GTSNPN and CDR2 SVGIG (reference sequence). Trimming pared 3 bases from V and 4 bases from J, leaving 9 bases between. The CDR3 contains 13 residues. The CDR3 loop reads CAWSPLGTGELFF. CDR3 coding DNA: TGTGCCTGGAGCCCACTGGGCACCGGGGAGCTGTTTTTT.

As to this clonotype: One junction end does not reproduce the germline sequence, and a read error may be involved. The J gene is TRBJ1-1, the V gene TRBV5-1; D gene ambiguous. Germline V gene data show CDR1 as SGHRS and CDR2 as YFSETQ. This CDR3 spans 15 amino acids. CDR3 loop: CARSFGHRGNTEAFF. As DNA, the CDR3 is TGCGCCAGGAGCTTCGGCCACCGGGGAAACACTGAAGCTTTCTTT.

At least ten counts were recorded for this clonotype. The chain is built from TRBV12-3 or TRBV12-4 and TRBJ2-5, with no clear D. This CDR3 has 13 residues. Between the trimmed V and J ends, which lost 4 bases and 9 bases, there was a span of 15 bases. This CDR3 reads CASSSTAKGAQYF. The DNA for the CDR3 is TGTGCCAGCAGTTCAACAGCTAAAGGAGCCCAGTACTTC.

This rearrangement joins TRBV7-3 to TRBJ2-5, with TRBD1 matching over 9 bases. Trimming cost V 5 bases and J 0 bases; bases outside gene matches: 7. The length of the CDR3 is 16 residues. The germline gives CDR1 SGHTA, CDR2 FQGTGA. The CDR3 reads CASSQDDRGYQETQYF. The CDR3 bases are TGTGCCAGCAGCCAAGACGACAGGGGGTACCAAGAGACCCAGTACTTC.

The chain links TRBV6-5 to TRBJ2-3; TRBD2 agrees at 8 bases. This CDR3 contains 14 residues. Germline assignment: CDR1 MNHEY and CDR2 SVGAGI. The ends lost 10 bases at V and 4 bases at J; junction bases unmatched: 10. CDR3 DNA: TGTGCCACCGAGCCGGGACTAGTGGCAGATACGCAGTATTTT. It codes for CATEPGLVADTQYF.

The V call is TRBV3-1, the J call TRBJ2-7, with D perhaps being TRBD1 or TRBD2 (5 bases each). Germline V gene sequence: CDR1 LGHDT, CDR2 YNNKEL (reference sequence). Trimming cost V 0 bases and J 7 bases, with 16 bases left between them. This CDR3 has 15 residues. The CDR3 coding sequence is TGTGCCAGCAGCCAAGAGGCCCAGGGTTGGAGGGAGCAGTACTTC. This sequence encodes CASSQEAQGWREQYF.

At least ten counts were recorded for this clonotype. This chain uses TRBV6-2 or TRBV6-3 with TRBJ2-5; the match to TRBD2 covers 10 bases. J lost 6 bases, V lost 8 bases, and 9 bases had no gene match. CDR1 and CDR2 from the germline V gene are MNHEY and SVGEGT. This CDR3 spans 14 amino acids. The CDR3 DNA reads TGTGCCAGCCAGACTAGCGGGCTCCCCAAGACCCAGTACTTC. As protein: CASQTSGLPKTQYF.

This clonotype was counted ten times or more. The chain has TRBV5-4 and TRBJ2-3, with 10 nucleotides matching TRBD2. Germline V lookup: CDR1 SGHNT, CDR2 YYREEE (reference sequence). The V segment lost 4 bases and the J segment 5 bases; nucleotides outside the gene matches: 10. CDR3 length equals 16 residues. The CDR3 DNA follows: TGTGCCAGCAGCCACCTCCTAGCGGGGGATGGAGATACGCAGTATTTT. Amino acid sequence: CASSHLLAGDGDTQYF. The full variable domain, with the rest looked up from reference TRBV5-4 and TRBJ2-3, is ETGVTQSPTHLIKTRGQQVTLRCSSQSGHNTVSWYQQALGQGPQFIFQYYREEENGRGNFPPRFSGLQFPNYSSELNVNALELDDSALYLCASSHLLAGDGDTQYFGPGTRLTVL.

The chain links TRBV19 to TRBJ1-1; possibly TRBD1 for D (6 bases). Germline values: CDR1 LNHDA, CDR2 SQIVND (reference sequence). Trimming shortened V by 5 bases and J by 6 bases, and 22 bases separated the two germline ends. The CDR3 sequence is 16 residues long. CDR3 sequence reads: CASSGIRQALGAEAFF. The CDR3 DNA reads as TGTGCCAGTAGTGGAATAAGACAGGCCTTAGGCGCTGAAGCTTTCTTT.

This clonotype appeared many times. The chain combines TRBV7-9 with TRBJ1-2; 8 positions match TRBD1. J gave up 8 bases and V 5 bases, and 4 bases lay outside the gene matches. The CDR3 has 12 amino acids. Germline V gene lookup returns CDR1 SEHNR and CDR2 FQNEAQ (reference sequence). The CDR3 region is CASSPGQAGYTF. The CDR3 region has the DNA TGTGCCAGCAGCCCGGGACAGGCCGGCTACACCTTC.

The gene calls are TRBV7-9 and TRBJ1-1, with no clear D. V shed 3 bases and J shed 3 bases, with 8 bases lying between them. The germline V gene encodes CDR1 SEHNR and CDR2 FQNEAQ (reference sequence). The CDR3 has 13 amino acids. CDR3 protein: CASSFQSYTEAFF. DNA for the CDR3: TGTGCCAGCAGCTTTCAAAGCTACACTGAAGCTTTCTTT.